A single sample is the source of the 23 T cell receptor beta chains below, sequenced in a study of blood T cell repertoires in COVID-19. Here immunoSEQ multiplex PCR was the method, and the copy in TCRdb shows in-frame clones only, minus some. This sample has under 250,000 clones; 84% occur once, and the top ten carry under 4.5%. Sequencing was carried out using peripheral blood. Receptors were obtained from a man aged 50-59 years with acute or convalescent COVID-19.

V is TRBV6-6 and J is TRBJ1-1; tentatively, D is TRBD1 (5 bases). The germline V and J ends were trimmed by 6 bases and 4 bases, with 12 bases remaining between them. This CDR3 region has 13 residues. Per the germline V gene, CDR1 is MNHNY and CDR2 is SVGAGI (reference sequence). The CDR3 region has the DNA TGTGCCAGCAGCCCTGACAGTGCCACTGAAGCTTTCTTT. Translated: CASSPDSATEAFF.

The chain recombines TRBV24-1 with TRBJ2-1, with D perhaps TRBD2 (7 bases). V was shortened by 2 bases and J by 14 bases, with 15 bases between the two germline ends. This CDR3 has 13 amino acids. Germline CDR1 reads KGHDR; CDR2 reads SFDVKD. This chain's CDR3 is CATSDSLAEGEFF. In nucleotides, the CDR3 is TGTGCCACCAGTGATTCGCTAGCGGAGGGGGAGTTCTTC.

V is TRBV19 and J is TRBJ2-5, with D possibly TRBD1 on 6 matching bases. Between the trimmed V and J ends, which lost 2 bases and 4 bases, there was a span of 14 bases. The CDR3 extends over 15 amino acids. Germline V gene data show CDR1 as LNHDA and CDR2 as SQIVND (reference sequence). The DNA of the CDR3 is TGTGCCAGTAGTATAAGTCAGGGGATCGTAGAGACCCAGTACTTC. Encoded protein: CASSISQGIVETQYF.

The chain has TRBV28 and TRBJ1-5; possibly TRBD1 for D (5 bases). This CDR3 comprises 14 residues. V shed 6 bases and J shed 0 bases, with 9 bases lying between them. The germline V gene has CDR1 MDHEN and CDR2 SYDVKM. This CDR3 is CASRGGRSNQPQHF. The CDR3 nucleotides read TGTGCCAGCAGGGGGGGACGTAGCAATCAGCCCCAGCATTTT.

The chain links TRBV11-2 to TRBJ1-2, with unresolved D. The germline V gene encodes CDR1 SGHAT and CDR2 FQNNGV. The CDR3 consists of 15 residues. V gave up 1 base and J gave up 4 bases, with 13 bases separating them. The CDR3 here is CASSLGGGPFYGYTF. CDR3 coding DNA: TGTGCCAGCAGCTTAGGAGGAGGTCCCTTCTATGGCTACACCTTC. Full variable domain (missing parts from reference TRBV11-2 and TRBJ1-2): EAGVAQSPRYKIIEKRQSVAFWCNPISGHATLYWYQQILGQGPKLLIQFQNNGVVDDSQLPKDRFSAERLKGVDSTLKIQPAKLEDSAVYLCASSLGGGPFYGYTFGSGTRLTVV.

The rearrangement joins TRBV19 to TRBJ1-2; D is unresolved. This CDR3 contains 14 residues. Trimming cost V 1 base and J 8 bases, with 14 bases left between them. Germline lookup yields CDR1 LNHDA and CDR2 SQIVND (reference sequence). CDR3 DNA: TGTGCCAGTAGTATAGGGACTCCTAGCAGGGGCTACACCTTC. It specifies CASSIGTPSRGYTF.

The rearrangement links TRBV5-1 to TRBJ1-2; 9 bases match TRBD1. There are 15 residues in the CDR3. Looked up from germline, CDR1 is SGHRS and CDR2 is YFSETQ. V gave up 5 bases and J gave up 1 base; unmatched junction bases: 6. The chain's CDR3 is CASRAGQGVNYGYTF. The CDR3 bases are TGCGCCAGCAGGGCGGGACAGGGCGTTAACTATGGCTACACCTTC.

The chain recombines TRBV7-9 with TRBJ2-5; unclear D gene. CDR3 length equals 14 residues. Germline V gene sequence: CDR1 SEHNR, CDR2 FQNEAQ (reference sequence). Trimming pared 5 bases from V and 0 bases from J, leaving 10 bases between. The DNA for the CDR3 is TGTGCCAGCAGCGGGCAGGTAAACCAAGAGACCCAGTACTTC. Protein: CASSGQVNQETQYF.

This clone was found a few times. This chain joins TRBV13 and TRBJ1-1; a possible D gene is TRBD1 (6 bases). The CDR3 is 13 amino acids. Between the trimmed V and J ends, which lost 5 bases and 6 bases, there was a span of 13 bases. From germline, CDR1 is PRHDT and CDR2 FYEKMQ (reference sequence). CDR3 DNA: TGTGCCAGCAGCGTAACAGGGATATCTGAAGCTTTCTTT. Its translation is CASSVTGISEAFF.

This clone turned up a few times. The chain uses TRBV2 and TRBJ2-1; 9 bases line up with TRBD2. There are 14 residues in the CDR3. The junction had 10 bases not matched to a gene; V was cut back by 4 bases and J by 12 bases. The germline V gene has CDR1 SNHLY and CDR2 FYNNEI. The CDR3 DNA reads TGTGCCAGCAGTGGGGCGGGAGGGCCTCCGACGCAGTTCTTC. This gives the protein CASSGAGGPPTQFF.

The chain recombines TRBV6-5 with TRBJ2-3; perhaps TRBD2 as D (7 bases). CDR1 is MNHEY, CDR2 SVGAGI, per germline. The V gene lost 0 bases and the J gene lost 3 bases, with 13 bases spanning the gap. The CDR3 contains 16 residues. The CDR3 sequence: CASSYSPGGRTDTQYF. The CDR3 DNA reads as TGTGCCAGCAGTTACTCGCCGGGGGGCCGGACAGATACGCAGTATTTT.

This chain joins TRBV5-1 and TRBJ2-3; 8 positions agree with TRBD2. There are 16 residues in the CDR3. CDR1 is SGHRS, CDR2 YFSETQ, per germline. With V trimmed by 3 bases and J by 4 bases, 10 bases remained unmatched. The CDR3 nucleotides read TGCGCCAGCAGCTACTTCGGGGGGGCATTGGCAGATACGCAGTATTTT. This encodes CASSYFGGALADTQYF.

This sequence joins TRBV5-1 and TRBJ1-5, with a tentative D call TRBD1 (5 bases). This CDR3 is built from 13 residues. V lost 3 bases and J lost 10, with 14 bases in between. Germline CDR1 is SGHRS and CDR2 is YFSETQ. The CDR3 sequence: CASSSGPREPQHF. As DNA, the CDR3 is TGCGCCAGCAGCTCAGGACCCAGGGAACCCCAGCATTTT.

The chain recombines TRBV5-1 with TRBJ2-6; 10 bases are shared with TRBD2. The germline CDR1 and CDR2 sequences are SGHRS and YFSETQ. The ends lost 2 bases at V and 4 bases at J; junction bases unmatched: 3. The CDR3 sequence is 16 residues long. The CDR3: CASSLLAGPGANVLTF. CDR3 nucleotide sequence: TGCGCCAGCAGCTTACTAGCGGGGCCCGGGGCCAACGTCCTGACTTTC.

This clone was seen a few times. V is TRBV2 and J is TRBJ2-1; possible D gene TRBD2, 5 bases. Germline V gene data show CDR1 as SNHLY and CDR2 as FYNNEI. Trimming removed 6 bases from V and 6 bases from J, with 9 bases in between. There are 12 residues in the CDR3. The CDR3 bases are TGTGCCAGCAGGTCCGAGGGCAATGAGCAGTTCTTC. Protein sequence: CASRSEGNEQFF.

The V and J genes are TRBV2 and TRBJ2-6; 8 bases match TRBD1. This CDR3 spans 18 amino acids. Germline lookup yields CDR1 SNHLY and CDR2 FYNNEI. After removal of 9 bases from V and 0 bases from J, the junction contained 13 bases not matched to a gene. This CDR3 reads CARTGRGRTNSGANVLTF. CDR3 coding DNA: TGTGCCAGGACGGGCAGGGGGCGAACAAACTCTGGGGCCAACGTCCTGACTTTC.

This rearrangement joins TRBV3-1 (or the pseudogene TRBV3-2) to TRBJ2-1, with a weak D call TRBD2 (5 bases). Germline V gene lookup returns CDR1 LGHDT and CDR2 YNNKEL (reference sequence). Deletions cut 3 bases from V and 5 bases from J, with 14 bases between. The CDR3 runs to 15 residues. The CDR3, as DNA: TGTGCCAGCAGCCAGAGGCTAGCTAGTGACAATGAGCAGTTCTTC. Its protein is CASSQRLASDNEQFF.

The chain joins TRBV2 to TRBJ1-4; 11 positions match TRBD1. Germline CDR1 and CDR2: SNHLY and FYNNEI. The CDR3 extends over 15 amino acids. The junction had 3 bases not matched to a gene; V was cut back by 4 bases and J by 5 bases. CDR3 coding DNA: TGTGCCAGCAGTGCCGGGACAGGGGGGAATGAAAAACTGTTTTTT. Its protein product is CASSAGTGGNEKLFF.

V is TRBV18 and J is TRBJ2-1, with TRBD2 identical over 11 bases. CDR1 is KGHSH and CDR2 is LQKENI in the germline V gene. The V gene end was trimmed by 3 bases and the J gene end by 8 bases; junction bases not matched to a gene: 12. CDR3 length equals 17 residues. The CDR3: CASSPPLAGGPLYEQFF. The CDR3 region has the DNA TGTGCCAGCTCACCTCCTTTAGCGGGGGGGCCTCTCTATGAGCAGTTCTTC.

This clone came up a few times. The CDR3 DNA sequence: TGTGCCAGCAGCCCCAATCAGGGGATCTATGGCTACACCTTC. This codes for CASSPNQGIYGYTF. The chain is built from TRBV3-1 (or the pseudogene TRBV3-2) and TRBJ1-2, with TRBD1 as a possible D gene (6 bases). CDR3 length: 14 amino acids. In germline, CDR1 is LGHDT, CDR2 YNNKEL (reference sequence). V gave up 4 bases and J gave up 4 bases, with 13 bases separating them.

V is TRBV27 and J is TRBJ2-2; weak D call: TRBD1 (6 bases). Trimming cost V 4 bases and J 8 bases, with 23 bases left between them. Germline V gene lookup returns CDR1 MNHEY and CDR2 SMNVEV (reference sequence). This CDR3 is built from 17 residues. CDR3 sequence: CASSSWITPSGVGELFF. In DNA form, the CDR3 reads TGTGCCAGCAGTTCCTGGATAACGCCTTCAGGGGTTGGGGAGCTGTTTTTT.

The CDR3 protein is CASSTTGANYGYTF. CDR3 in DNA: TGTGCCAGCAGTACTACAGGGGCTAACTATGGCTACACCTTC. The chain combines TRBV28 with TRBJ1-2; 7 bases map to TRBD1. This CDR3 comprises 14 residues. CDR1 is MDHEN and CDR2 is SYDVKM in the germline V gene. V lost 5 bases and J lost 0; bases outside the gene matches: 3.

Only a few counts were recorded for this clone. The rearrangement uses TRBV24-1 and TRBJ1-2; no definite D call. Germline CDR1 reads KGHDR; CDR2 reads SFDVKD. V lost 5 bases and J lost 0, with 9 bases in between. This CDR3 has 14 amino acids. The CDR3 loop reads CATSGTAANYGYTF. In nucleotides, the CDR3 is TGTGCCACCAGTGGCACAGCCGCTAACTATGGCTACACCTTC.